This paragraph covers one T cell receptor beta chain sequence. This entry is derived from a study of identical twins. Unique molecular identifiers were present on the cDNA, and a universal primer site came from template switching. Each CDR3 protein gets one entry after TCRdb re-called the 5' RACE reads with MiXCR. The data show around 1.7 million distinct CDR3 sequences, about 32% seen once. Sample: cord blood. The sequence came from a newborn girl in good health.

CDR3 sequence reads: CASSRGKRGYGYTF. The CDR3 bases are TGTGCCAGCAGTCGAGGAAAGAGGGGCTATGGCTACACCTTC. The chain links TRBV28 to TRBJ1-2; D is perhaps TRBD1 (5 bases). Germline assignment: CDR1 MDHEN and CDR2 SYDVKM. With 5 bases removed from V and 4 bases from J, the gap between germline ends came to 14 bases. This CDR3 is 14 amino acids long.